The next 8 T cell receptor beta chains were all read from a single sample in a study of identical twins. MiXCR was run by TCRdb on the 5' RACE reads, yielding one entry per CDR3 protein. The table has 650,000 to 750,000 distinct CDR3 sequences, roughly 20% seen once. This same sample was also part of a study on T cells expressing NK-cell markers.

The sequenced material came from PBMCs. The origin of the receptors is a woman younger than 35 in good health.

The CDR3 nucleotides are TGCAGTGCAGGCCGGGCCGGGATAACAATCGGCAATGAGCAGTTCTTC. Translating gives CSAGRAGITIGNEQFF. V and J are TRBV20-1 and TRBJ2-1, with D perhaps matching TRBD2 (5 bases). Germline V gene data show CDR1 as DFQATT and CDR2 as SNEGSKA (reference sequence). The V gene lost 6 bases and the J gene lost 6 bases, with 24 bases spanning the gap. CDR3 length: 16 residues.

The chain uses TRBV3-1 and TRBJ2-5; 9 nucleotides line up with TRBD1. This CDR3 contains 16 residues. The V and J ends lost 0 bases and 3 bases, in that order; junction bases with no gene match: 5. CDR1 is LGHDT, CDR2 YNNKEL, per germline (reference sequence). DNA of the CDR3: TGTGCCAGCAGCCAAGATTTCCGGGACAGGGAAGAGACCCAGTACTTC. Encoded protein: CASSQDFRDREETQYF.

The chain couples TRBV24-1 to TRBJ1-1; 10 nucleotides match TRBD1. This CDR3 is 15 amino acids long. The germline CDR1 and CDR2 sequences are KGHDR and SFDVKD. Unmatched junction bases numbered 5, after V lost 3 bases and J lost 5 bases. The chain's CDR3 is CATSDRTGGRTEAFF. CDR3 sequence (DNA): TGTGCCACCAGTGATAGGACAGGGGGAAGGACTGAAGCTTTCTTT.

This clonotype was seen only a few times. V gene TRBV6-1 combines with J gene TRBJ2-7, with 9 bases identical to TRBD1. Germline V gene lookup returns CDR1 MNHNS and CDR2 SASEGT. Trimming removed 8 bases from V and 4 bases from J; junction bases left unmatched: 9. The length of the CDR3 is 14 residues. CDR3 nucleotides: TGTGCCAGCTCGGGCGGGACAGGGTCTTACGAGCAGTACTTC. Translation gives CASSGGTGSYEQYF.

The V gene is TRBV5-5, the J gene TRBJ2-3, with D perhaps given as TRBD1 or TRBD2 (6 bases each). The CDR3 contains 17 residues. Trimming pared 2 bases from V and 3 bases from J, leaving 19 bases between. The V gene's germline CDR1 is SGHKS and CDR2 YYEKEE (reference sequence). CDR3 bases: TGTGCCAGCAGCTTACATTGGAACGGGGGCACGACAGATACGCAGTATTTT. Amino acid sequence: CASSLHWNGGTTDTQYF.

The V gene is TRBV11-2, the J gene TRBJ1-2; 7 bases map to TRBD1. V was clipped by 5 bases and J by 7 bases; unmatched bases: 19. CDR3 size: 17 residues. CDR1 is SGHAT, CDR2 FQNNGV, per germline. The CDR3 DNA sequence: TGTGCCAGCAGCCGTCAGACGCAGGGGGAACTCCTGGCTGGCTACACCTTC. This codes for CASSRQTQGELLAGYTF.

CDR3 coding DNA: TGTGCCAGCAGCTCTACGGTACAGGGGGCCCTTCTCGTCTACGAGCAGTACTTC. Encoded protein: CASSSTVQGALLVYEQYF. This chain links TRBV11-1 with TRBJ2-7, with 9 bases lining up with TRBD1. This CDR3 contains 18 residues. J lost 3 bases, V lost 4 bases, and 16 bases had no gene match. CDR1 is SGHAT and CDR2 is FQDESV in the germline V gene (reference sequence).

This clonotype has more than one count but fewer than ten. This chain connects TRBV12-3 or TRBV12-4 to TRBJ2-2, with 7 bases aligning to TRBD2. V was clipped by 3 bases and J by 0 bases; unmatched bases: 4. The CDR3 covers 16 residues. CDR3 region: CASSFMRETNTGELFF. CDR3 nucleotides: TGTGCCAGCAGTTTTATGCGGGAGACGAACACCGGGGAGCTGTTTTTT.